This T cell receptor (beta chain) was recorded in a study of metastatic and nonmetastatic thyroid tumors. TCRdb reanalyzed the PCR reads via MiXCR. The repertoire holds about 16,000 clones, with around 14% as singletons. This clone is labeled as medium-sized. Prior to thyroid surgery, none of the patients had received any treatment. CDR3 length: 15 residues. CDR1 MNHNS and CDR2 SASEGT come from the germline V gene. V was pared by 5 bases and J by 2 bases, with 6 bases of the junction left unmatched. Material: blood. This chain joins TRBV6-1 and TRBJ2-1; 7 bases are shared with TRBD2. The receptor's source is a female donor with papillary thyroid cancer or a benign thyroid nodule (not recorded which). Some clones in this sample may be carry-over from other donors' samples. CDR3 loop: CASSFSGPAYNEQFF. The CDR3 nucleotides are TGTGCCAGCAGTTTTAGCGGGCCAGCCTACAATGAGCAGTTCTTC.